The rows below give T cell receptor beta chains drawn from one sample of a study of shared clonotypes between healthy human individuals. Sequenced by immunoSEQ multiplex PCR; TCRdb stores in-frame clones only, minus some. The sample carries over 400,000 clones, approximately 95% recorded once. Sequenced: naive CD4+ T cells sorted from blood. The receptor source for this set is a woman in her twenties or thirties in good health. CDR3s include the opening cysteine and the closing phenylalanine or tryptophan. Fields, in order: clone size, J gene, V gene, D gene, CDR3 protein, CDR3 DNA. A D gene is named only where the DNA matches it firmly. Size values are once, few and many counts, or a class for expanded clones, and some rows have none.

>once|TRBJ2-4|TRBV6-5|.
CASRGSTITIQYF
TGTGCCAGCAGGGGTAGCACTATAACCATTCAGTACTTC
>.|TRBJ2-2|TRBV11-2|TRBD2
CASSPWGGGPTGELFF
TGTGCCAGCAGCCCATGGGGGGGAGGGCCAACCGGGGAGCTGTTTTTT
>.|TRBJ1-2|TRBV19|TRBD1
CASSTAGTGNYGYTF
TGTGCCAGTAGTACGGCCGGGACAGGGAACTATGGCTACACCTTC
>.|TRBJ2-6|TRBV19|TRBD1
CASSRDRGTGANVLTF
TGTGCCAGTAGTAGGGACAGGGGTACTGGGGCCAACGTCCTGACTTTC
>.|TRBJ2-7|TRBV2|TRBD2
CASSLWTSGSSYEQYF
TGTGCCAGCAGTCTTTGGACTAGCGGGAGCTCCTACGAGCAGTACTTC
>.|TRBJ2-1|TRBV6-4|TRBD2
CASSVAGGSYNEQFF
TGTGCCAGCAGTGTAGCGGGAGGCTCCTACAATGAGCAGTTCTTC
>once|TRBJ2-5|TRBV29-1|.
CSVGTEGETQYF
TGCAGCGTGGGGACGGAGGGGGAGACCCAGTACTTC
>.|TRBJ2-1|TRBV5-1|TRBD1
CASSLLGDRGAQEQFF
TGCGCCAGCAGCTTGTTGGGGGACAGGGGTGCCCAAGAGCAGTTCTTC
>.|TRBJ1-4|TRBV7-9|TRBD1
CASSRPGQTNEKLFF
TGTGCCAGCAGCCGACCGGGACAGACTAATGAAAAACTGTTTTTT
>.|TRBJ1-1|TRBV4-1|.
CASSQVMNTEAFF
TGCGCCAGCAGCCAAGTTATGAACACTGAAGCTTTCTTT
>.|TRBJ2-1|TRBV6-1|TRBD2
CASSLAGGPNEQFF
TGTGCCAGCAGTCTAGCGGGAGGGCCTAATGAGCAGTTCTTC